The clone carrying this T cell receptor (beta chain) occurred a few times. Its antigen is as yet unknown. This entry comes from a study of response to subunit inactivated influenza vaccine. Whole-study findings and limits: It was the authors' suggestion that each seasonal influenza vaccination recruits few new T cells.

TCRdb recomputed calls from the RT-PCR reads with MiXCR, one row per CDR3 protein. The profile covers approximately 520,000 distinct CDR3 sequences, with 25% appearing a single time and 1.5% to 2% taken by the ten largest. This TCR was sampled from a man in his forties or fifties who received an inactivated influenza vaccine. The sample in question was CD4+ T cells sorted from PBMCs, obtained less than 6 days after vaccination.

The CDR3 sequence is CASSPNPGTSKNIQYF. The CDR3 nucleotides read TGTGCCAGCAGCCCCAACCCCGGGACTAGCAAAAACATTCAGTACTTC. This chain joins TRBV9 and TRBJ2-4; 8 nucleotides align to TRBD2. V shed 4 bases and J 3 bases; nucleotides not matched to a gene: 9. The germline V gene encodes CDR1 SGDLS and CDR2 YYNGEE. The CDR3 sequence is 16 residues long.